This entry lists 13 T cell receptor beta chains sequenced from one sample in a study of graft-versus-host responses after intestinal transplantation. These receptors have no identified antigens. Sequencing used immunoSEQ multiplex PCR; TCRdb keeps in-frame clones, though not all of them. The data show more than 85,000 clones, with 85% to 95% seen just once and roughly 2% held by the top ten. Sequenced here: unstimulated CD8+ T cells sorted from spleen or lymph node cells, sampled before intestinal transplant. Source of these receptors: a human donor who received an intestinal transplant.

The table lists this clone with a count of one. The V and J genes are TRBV4-3 and TRBJ2-3, with 10 bases lining up with TRBD2. This CDR3 region has 16 residues. CDR1 LGHNA and CDR2 YSLEER come from the germline V gene. The V gene end was trimmed by 1 base and the J gene end by 5 bases; junction bases not matched to a gene: 6. The CDR3 loop is CASSQGAGGLGDTQYF. The CDR3 DNA is TGCGCCAGCAGCCAAGGAGCGGGGGGGCTGGGAGATACGCAGTATTTT.

V usage is TRBV21-1 and J usage is TRBJ1-5. TRBV21-1 is a pseudogene segment. This CDR3 is 13 amino acids long. The CDR3 reads CATHRLVGQPQHF. The DNA of the CDR3 is TGTGCCACCCACCGGCTAGTCGGTCAGCCCCAGCATTTT.

The V and J genes are TRBV7-9 and TRBJ1-2; weak D call: TRBD1 (5 bases). Germline CDR1 reads SEHNR; CDR2 reads FQNEAQ (reference sequence). The CDR3 is 15 residues long. V lost 5 bases and J lost 2, with 15 bases in between. Here the CDR3 reads CASSGLQGLNYGYTF. CDR3 in DNA: TGTGCCAGCAGCGGGCTCCAGGGATTAAACTATGGCTACACCTTC.

The chain couples TRBV19 to TRBJ1-1; 7 nucleotides align to TRBD1. CDR3 size: 12 residues. V lost 5 bases to trimming and J lost 11 bases; unmatched junction nucleotides: 8. The germline V gene has CDR1 LNHDA and CDR2 SQIVND (reference sequence). CDR3 amino acids: CASSDRVHWAFF. As DNA, the CDR3 is TGTGCCAGTAGTGACAGGGTCCACTGGGCTTTCTTT.

The V call is TRBV7-6, the J call TRBJ2-2; D may be TRBD2 (6 bases). The V and J ends lost 5 bases and 2 bases respectively, with 9 bases between them. CDR1 SGHVS and CDR2 FNYEAQ come from the germline V gene. The CDR3 sequence is 14 residues long. DNA of the CDR3: TGTGCCAGCAGCGGCGGGATAAACACCGGGGAGCTGTTTTTT. Translating it yields CASSGGINTGELFF.

This rearrangement joins TRBV27 to TRBJ2-3; 8 bases line up with TRBD1. The J segment lost 1 base and the V segment lost 6 bases, leaving 9 bases of the junction unmatched. Germline V CDR1 and CDR2: MNHEY, SMNVEV (reference sequence). This CDR3 region has 16 residues. The CDR3 bases are TGTGCCAGCAGCCTCGGACAGGGTGATGGCACAGATACGCAGTATTTT. Translating it yields CASSLGQGDGTDTQYF.

The gene calls are TRBV19 and TRBJ1-2; no clear D. CDR3 size: 13 residues. Germline CDR1 is LNHDA and CDR2 is SQIVND (reference sequence). V lost 1 base and J 7 bases, leaving 10 bases between the germline ends. The CDR3 sequence: CASSIGPEIGYTF. The CDR3 DNA is TGTGCCAGTAGTATAGGCCCTGAGATTGGCTACACCTTC.

The CDR3, as DNA: TGTGCCAGCAGCTCGACAACACTAGCGGGGGGGCCGGTTGAGCAGTTCTTC. Protein sequence: CASSSTTLAGGPVEQFF. The genes are TRBV11-2 and TRBJ2-1, with 13 bases aligning to TRBD2. The ends lost 4 bases at V and 9 bases at J; junction bases unmatched: 12. This CDR3 region has 17 residues. Germline CDR1 SGHAT, CDR2 FQNNGV.

The rearrangement uses TRBV27 and TRBJ2-2; TRBD2 agrees at 7 bases. Trimming removed 3 bases from V and 5 bases from J; junction bases left unmatched: 3. Germline V gene data show CDR1 as MNHEY and CDR2 as SMNVEV (reference sequence). The CDR3 totals 14 residues. This CDR3 reads CASSFGGGTGELFF. The CDR3 DNA is TGTGCCAGCAGTTTTGGGGGGGGGACCGGGGAGCTGTTTTTT.

The genes are TRBV30 and TRBJ1-2, with TRBD1 identical over 7 bases. CDR3 length: 16 residues. Trimming removed 3 bases from V and 2 bases from J; junction bases left unmatched: 12. The germline gives CDR1 GTSNPN, CDR2 SVGIG (reference sequence). CDR3: CAWSLQVGRGNYGYTF. The CDR3 DNA reads TGTGCCTGGAGCCTCCAGGTGGGCAGGGGGAACTATGGCTACACCTTC.

V is TRBV29-1 and J is TRBJ1-2; a weak D match, TRBD1 (5 bases). V was pared by 7 bases and J by 8 bases, with 14 bases between. CDR1 is SQVTM, CDR2 ANQGSEA, per germline. The CDR3 loop spans 11 amino acids. For the CDR3, the DNA is TGCAGCGCGACGCGGGGGGAAGGCTACACCTTC. Translation: CSATRGEGYTF.

The rearrangement links TRBV20-1 to TRBJ2-3; D is uncertain. The length of the CDR3 is 11 residues. Trimming shortened V by 7 bases and J by 5 bases, and 10 bases separated the two germline ends. Looked up from germline, CDR1 is DFQATT and CDR2 is SNEGSKA (reference sequence). For the CDR3, the DNA is TGCAGTGTGGTAGTCTTAGATACGCAGTATTTT. Its protein product is CSVVVLDTQYF.

V usage is TRBV6-6 and J usage is TRBJ2-6; D gene ambiguous. The germline V gene has CDR1 MNHNY and CDR2 SVGAGI (reference sequence). The V and J ends lost 0 bases and 4 bases respectively, with 4 bases between them. The CDR3 has 14 amino acids. CDR3 loop: CASSYSGGANVLTF. The CDR3 region has the DNA TGTGCCAGCAGTTACTCGGGCGGGGCCAACGTCCTGACTTTC.